These 14 T cell receptor beta chains originate from one sample sequenced in a study of cytomegalovirus exposure and HLA in healthy donors. Researchers ran the PCR with 60 Vbeta and 13 Jbeta primers. Some clones are missing from TCRdb's copy, which holds only in-frame ones; the method was immunoSEQ multiplex PCR. The sample has approximately 150,000 clones. Sequencing was performed on PBMCs. These receptors were obtained from a woman aged 50 to 60 in good health and CMV-seronegative.

The chain has TRBV30 and TRBJ2-7, with TRBD2 matching over 7 bases. This CDR3 comprises 15 residues. V dropped 0 bases and J dropped 7; count of bases not matched to a gene: 12. CDR1 GTSNPN and CDR2 SVGIG come from the germline V gene (reference sequence). CDR3 in DNA: TGTGCCTGGAGTGTTGCCGGACGGGACGGGAGGGAGCAGTACTTC. This encodes CAWSVAGRDGREQYF.

The chain carries TRBV5-1 and TRBJ1-2; 8 bases line up with TRBD1. Trimming at V came to 4 bases and at J to 3 bases, leaving 5 bases not matched to a gene. This CDR3 has 14 amino acids. Germline-derived CDR1 and CDR2 are SGHRS and YFSETQ. This CDR3 is CASSPSTGDYGYTF. DNA of the CDR3: TGCGCCAGCAGCCCCTCGACAGGGGACTATGGCTACACCTTC.

The rearrangement joins TRBV4-1 to TRBJ1-5; possibly TRBD1 for D (5 bases). The CDR3 covers 16 residues. V gave up 0 bases and J gave up 2 bases, with 11 bases separating them. Germline V gene lookup returns CDR1 MGHRA and CDR2 YSYEKL. This CDR3 is CASSQDMTEGNQPQHF. As DNA, the CDR3 is TGCGCCAGCAGCCAAGATATGACAGAGGGCAATCAGCCCCAGCATTTT.

The chain joins TRBV27 to TRBJ1-5; a weak D match, TRBD1 (5 bases). The length of the CDR3 is 16 residues. Germline CDR1 reads MNHEY; CDR2 reads SMNVEV (reference sequence). Trimming left V 1 base short and J 2 bases short, with 12 bases between. The CDR3 DNA reads as TGTGCCAGCAGTTTATTCGGGCCGGGGGGCAATCAGCCCCAGCATTTT. It specifies CASSLFGPGGNQPQHF.

The rearrangement uses TRBV2 and TRBJ2-1; 13 nucleotides line up with TRBD2. V was clipped by 6 bases and J by 9 bases; unmatched bases: 5. The CDR3 contains 14 residues. Germline V gene sequence: CDR1 SNHLY, CDR2 FYNNEI. The DNA of the CDR3 is TGTGCCAGCAGAGGACTAGCGGGAGTCATTGAGCAGTTCTTC. This sequence encodes CASRGLAGVIEQFF.

The chain employs TRBV19 and TRBJ2-3; D possibly corresponds to TRBD2 (6 bases). The V end was cut by 7 bases, the J end by 5 bases, with 13 bases between. The CDR3 covers 13 residues. Germline V gene lookup returns CDR1 LNHDA and CDR2 SQIVND (reference sequence). In DNA form, the CDR3 reads TGTGCCAGTACTCCTCGGGGAGGAGATACGCAGTATTTT. Amino acids: CASTPRGGDTQYF.

The chain is built from TRBV5-1 and TRBJ2-3; 10 bases line up with TRBD2. The V segment lost 5 bases and the J segment 4 bases; nucleotides outside the gene matches: 10. The CDR3 has 16 residues. Germline V gene data show CDR1 as SGHRS and CDR2 as YFSETQ. CDR3 amino acids: CASSQGAGGPSDTQYF. The CDR3 DNA reads as TGCGCCAGCAGTCAAGGAGCGGGAGGGCCTTCAGATACGCAGTATTTT.

The chain has TRBV4-3 and TRBJ1-4; 7 bases line up with TRBD1. The germline V gene has CDR1 LGHNA and CDR2 YSLEER. The CDR3 contains 15 residues. V shed 5 bases, J shed 4 bases, and the junction held 7 bases outside the gene matches. The CDR3: CASSYRDSLNEKLFF. CDR3 DNA sequence: TGCGCCAGCAGCTATCGGGACAGTCTTAATGAAAAACTGTTTTTT.

The chain links TRBV2 to TRBJ1-5; 7 bases are shared with TRBD1. CDR3 length equals 18 residues. Trimming removed 4 bases from V and 0 bases from J; junction bases left unmatched: 12. Germline V gene sequence: CDR1 SNHLY, CDR2 FYNNEI. The CDR3 is CASSARDSLPYSNQPQHF. CDR3 coding DNA: TGTGCCAGCAGTGCCCGGGACAGCCTACCTTATAGCAATCAGCCCCAGCATTTT.

This chain connects TRBV5-1 to TRBJ1-5; no clear D gene. Germline V gene data show CDR1 as SGHRS and CDR2 as YFSETQ. Trimming removed 5 bases from V and 0 bases from J, with 12 bases in between. The CDR3 extends over 15 amino acids. In DNA form, the CDR3 reads TGCGCCAGCAGTCTTAGAGTGAATAGCAATCAGCCCCAGCATTTT. Amino acid sequence: CASSLRVNSNQPQHF. Full variable domain (rest looked up from reference TRBV5-1 and TRBJ1-5): KAGVTQTPRYLIKTRGQQVTLSCSPISGHRSVSWYQQTPGQGLQFLFEYFSETQRNKGNFPGRFSGRQFSNSRSEMNVSTLELGDSALYLCASSLRVNSNQPQHFGDGTRLSIL.

This chain links TRBV5-1 with TRBJ2-2, with 12 bases identical to TRBD1. Germline CDR1 SGHRS, CDR2 YFSETQ. The CDR3 spans 16 residues. The V and J ends lost 4 bases and 6 bases, in that order; junction bases with no gene match: 7. The CDR3 nucleotides read TGCGCCAGCAGCCCTCCGGGACAGGGGGCGTCCGGGGAGCTGTTTTTT. This gives the protein CASSPPGQGASGELFF.

The chain has TRBV9 and TRBJ2-1, with D perhaps matching TRBD2 (6 bases). V shed 3 bases and J shed 0 bases, with 10 bases lying between them. From germline, CDR1 is SGDLS and CDR2 YYNGEE. The CDR3 extends over 15 amino acids. Here the CDR3 reads CASSGDSSSYNEQFF. The CDR3 coding sequence is TGTGCCAGCAGCGGGGACTCGAGCTCCTACAATGAGCAGTTCTTC.

This chain uses TRBV29-1 with TRBJ2-5, with TRBD2 identical over 11 bases. The V gene's germline CDR1 is SQVTM and CDR2 ANQGSEA. The CDR3 runs to 12 residues. The trim removed 7 bases at V and 5 bases at J, leaving 3 bases unmatched. The CDR3 region is CSETSGIETQYF. CDR3 bases: TGCAGCGAGACTAGCGGGATCGAGACCCAGTACTTC.

The V call is TRBV15, the J call TRBJ2-7; 10 bases match TRBD2. V lost 0 bases and J lost 4; bases outside the gene matches: 6. The CDR3 totals 16 residues. Germline CDR1 reads LNHNV; CDR2 reads YYDKDF (reference sequence). CDR3 amino acids: CATSRDFTSGKYEQYF. In DNA, the CDR3 is TGTGCCACCAGCAGAGATTTTACTAGCGGGAAGTACGAGCAGTACTTC.